Sequencing of this TCR beta chain was carried out in a study of T cells in Graves' hyperthyroidism and ophthalmopathy. Findings and caveats of the study: Ophthalmopathy was identified by the model a median about 6.4 months ahead of onset. Blood also showed most of the thyroid clonotypes that were expanded above 0.001.

TCR beta CDR3 sequences were amplified from RNA transcripts. The HTBI primer set was used in a first-round RT-PCR of the TCR CDR3. From the multiplex PCR reads, TCRdb called clonotypes with MiXCR, one entry per CDR3 protein. The sample lists 300,000 to 500,000 distinct CDR3 sequences; around an eighth were seen once. As concerns this clonotype: Its target is unknown.

V was pared by 7 bases and J by 5 bases, with 14 bases between. Germline V CDR1 and CDR2: SEHNR, FQNEAQ (reference sequence). The CDR3 runs 13 residues. The sequenced material came from blood. The chain is built from TRBV7-9 and TRBJ2-5; maybe TRBD1 (6 bases). This TCR was sampled from a man in his forties or fifties with Graves' ophthalmopathy. CDR3 protein: CASTVGGSETQYF. CDR3 in DNA: TGTGCCAGCACCGTAGGGGGATCGGAGACCCAGTACTTC.